Following are 13 T cell receptor beta chains from one sample sequenced in a study of neurological immune-mediated disorders. TCRdb passed the 5' RACE reads through MiXCR, listing each CDR3 protein once. The sample includes roughly 32,000 distinct CDR3 sequences, about 15% of them seen just once. Sequencing was performed on PBMCs. Receptor source: a man between 65 and 79 years old in good health.

The sample holds many counts of this clonotype. V gene TRBV11-2 combines with J gene TRBJ2-7; D unresolved. Trimming left V 0 bases short and J 2 bases short, with 8 bases between. The CDR3 sequence is 14 residues long. Germline CDR1 and CDR2: SGHAT and FQNNGV. As DNA, the CDR3 is TGTGCCAGCAGCTTAGATCTGCGCCCCTACGAGCAGTACTTC. Protein product: CASSLDLRPYEQYF.

This clonotype has a count of ten or more. The CDR3 here is CASSTMAAGGAGGYTF. The CDR3 DNA reads as TGTGCCAGCAGTACCATGGCCGCAGGGGGCGCTGGGGGCTACACCTTC. The chain has TRBV28 and TRBJ1-2; 8 positions agree with TRBD1. Germline assignment: CDR1 MDHEN and CDR2 SYDVKM. This CDR3 has 16 residues. The trim removed 5 bases at V and 8 bases at J, leaving 16 bases unmatched.

This clonotype appeared many times. This chain connects TRBV4-2 to TRBJ2-1; 7 positions match TRBD1. Germline CDR1 is LGHNA and CDR2 is YNFKEQ. V shed 4 bases, J shed 3 bases, and the junction held 12 bases outside the gene matches. There are 17 residues in the CDR3. Here the CDR3 DNA reads TGTGCCAGCAGCCTATCCACCGGTGCAGGGGGCTACAATGAGCAGTTCTTC. Its protein product is CASSLSTGAGGYNEQFF.

This chain uses TRBV5-1 with TRBJ2-7, with D tentatively TRBD1 (6 bases). Germline CDR1 is SGHRS and CDR2 is YFSETQ. Trimming left V 4 bases short and J 4 bases short, with 18 bases between. This CDR3 is 15 amino acids long. CDR3 residues: CASSPGHAVSYEQYF. In DNA form, the CDR3 reads TGCGCCAGCAGCCCGGGACACGCGGTTAGTTACGAGCAGTACTTC.

This clonotype was detected many times. The chain employs TRBV5-6 and TRBJ2-6; weak D call: TRBD2 (6 bases). This CDR3 is 18 amino acids long. In germline, CDR1 is SGHDT, CDR2 YYEEEE. V was cut by 5 bases and J by 3 bases, with 21 bases left in between. This CDR3 reads CASRSPLGGASGANVLTF. The CDR3 DNA reads TGTGCCAGCAGATCCCCCCTCGGGGGAGCTAGTGGGGCCAACGTCCTGACTTTC.

Many counts were recorded for this clonotype. V and J are TRBV7-2 and TRBJ1-3; no definite D call. CDR1 and CDR2 (germline): SGHTA, FQGNSA. V lost 5 bases to trimming and J lost 3 bases, with 17 bases between them. The CDR3 is 16 amino acids. The CDR3 is CASSPNPDADGNTIYF. CDR3 bases: TGTGCCAGCAGCCCAAATCCGGATGCGGATGGAAACACCATATATTTT.

This clonotype was detected ten times or more. The chain is built from TRBV5-1 and TRBJ1-1, with 9 bases identical to TRBD1. There are 13 residues in the CDR3. J was trimmed by 8 bases and V by 4 bases; bases with no gene match: 6. The germline CDR1 and CDR2 sequences are SGHRS and YFSETQ. The CDR3 region is CASSVGTGREAFF. The DNA for the CDR3 is TGCGCCAGCAGCGTGGGGACAGGGCGGGAAGCTTTCTTT.

This clonotype occurred many times. The chain carries TRBV20-1 and TRBJ2-2, with D maybe TRBD1 (6 bases). The CDR3 runs 13 residues. Per the germline V gene, CDR1 is DFQATT and CDR2 is SNEGSKA (reference sequence). The germline V and J ends were trimmed by 6 bases and 7 bases, with 15 bases remaining between them. The CDR3 loop reads CSAENRANGELFF. The DNA of the CDR3 is TGCAGTGCGGAAAACAGGGCGAACGGGGAGCTGTTTTTT.

This clonotype has a count of ten or more. J is TRBJ2-3 and V is TRBV24-1, with D perhaps assigned TRBD1 or TRBD2 (6 bases each). Germline lookup yields CDR1 KGHDR and CDR2 SFDVKD. V lost 1 base to trimming and J lost 2 bases, with 12 bases between them. This CDR3 has 16 residues. The CDR3 here is CATSDFAGDFTDTQYF. CDR3 DNA: TGTGCCACCAGTGATTTTGCAGGGGACTTCACAGATACGCAGTATTTT.

This clonotype was detected many times. The V gene is TRBV6-6, the J gene TRBJ1-3, with TRBD1 as a possible D gene (6 bases). CDR1 MNHNY and CDR2 SVGAGI come from the germline V gene (reference sequence). This CDR3 is 17 amino acids long. Trimming took 2 bases from V and 3 from J, leaving 17 bases between them. The CDR3 DNA follows: TGTGCCAGCAGTTACCCCCCGGGGGCCTATGTTGGAAACACCATATATTTT. Protein: CASSYPPGAYVGNTIYF.

The table lists this clonotype with many counts. The rearrangement joins TRBV7-2 to TRBJ2-7; D gene uncertain. Germline V gene lookup returns CDR1 SGHTA and CDR2 FQGNSA. The CDR3 is 13 amino acids. V dropped 2 bases and J dropped 4 bases, with 9 bases sitting between them. CDR3 protein: CASSLLFEYEQYF. In DNA, the CDR3 is TGTGCCAGCAGCTTACTTTTTGAGTACGAGCAGTACTTC.

Ten or more counts support this clonotype. The rearrangement uses TRBV20-1 and TRBJ1-1, with 8 bases matching TRBD1. This CDR3 region has 14 residues. V shed 0 bases, J shed 3 bases, and the junction held 3 bases outside the gene matches. Germline-derived CDR1 and CDR2 are DFQATT and SNEGSKA (reference sequence). The DNA of the CDR3 is TGCAGTGCTAGAGATCAGGGGGCGGACACTGAAGCTTTCTTT. Encoded protein: CSARDQGADTEAFF.

This clonotype was counted ten times or more. The CDR3 reads CASSQGQMNTGELFF. CDR3 nucleotides: TGCGCCAGCAGCCAGGGACAGATGAACACCGGGGAGCTGTTTTTT. The chain couples TRBV5-1 to TRBJ2-2; TRBD1 agrees at 7 bases. Trimming at V came to 4 bases and at J to 1 base, leaving 4 bases not matched to a gene. In germline, CDR1 is SGHRS, CDR2 YFSETQ. This CDR3 spans 15 amino acids.